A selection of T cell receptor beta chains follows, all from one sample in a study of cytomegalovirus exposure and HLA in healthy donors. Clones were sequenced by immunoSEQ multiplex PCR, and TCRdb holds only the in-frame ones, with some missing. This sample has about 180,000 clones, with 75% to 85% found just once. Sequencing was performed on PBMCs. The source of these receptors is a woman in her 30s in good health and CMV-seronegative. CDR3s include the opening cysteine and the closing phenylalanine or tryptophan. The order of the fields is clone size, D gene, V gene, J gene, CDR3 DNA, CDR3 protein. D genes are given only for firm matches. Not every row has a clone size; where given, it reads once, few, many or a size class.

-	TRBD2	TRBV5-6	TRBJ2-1	TGTGCCAGCAGCTTGCCCCTGGTAGCGGGTATCAATGAGCAGTTCTTC	CASSLPLVAGINEQFF
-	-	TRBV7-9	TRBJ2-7	TGTGCCAGCAGCTTATGGGGGGACAGCTTCGAGCAGTACTTC	CASSLWGDSFEQYF
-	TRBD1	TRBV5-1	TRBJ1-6	TGCGCCAGCAGCTTCTGGACGGGACAGGGGATAACACCCCTCCACTTT	CASSFWTGQGITPLHF
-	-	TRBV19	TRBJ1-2	TGTGCCAGTAGTATTGAGGGATGGGACTATGGCTACACCTTC	CASSIEGWDYGYTF
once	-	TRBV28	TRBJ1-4	TGTGCCAGCAGTTTATACGACAATCTCAATGAAAAACTGTTTTTT	CASSLYDNLNEKLFF
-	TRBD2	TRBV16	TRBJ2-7	TGTGCCAGCAGCCGCGGACTAGCGGGAGCTGCGCGAGAGCAGTACTTC	CASSRGLAGAAREQYF
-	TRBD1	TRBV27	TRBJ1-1	TGTGCCAGCAACGGGACAGGGGGTTTCAAAGGCACTGAAGCTTTCTTT	CASNGTGGFKGTEAFF
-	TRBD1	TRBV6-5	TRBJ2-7	TGTGCCAGCAGTTACTCAGGCGGACAGGGCATCTACGAGCAGTACTTC	CASSYSGGQGIYEQYF
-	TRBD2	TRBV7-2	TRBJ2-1	TGTGCCAGCAGCTTAGGACTAGCGGGAGGGCCTGAGCAGTTCTTC	CASSLGLAGGPEQFF
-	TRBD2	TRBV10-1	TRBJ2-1	TGCGCCAGCAGTGATCAACAGCGGGGGGAGCAGTTCTTC	CASSDQQRGEQFF
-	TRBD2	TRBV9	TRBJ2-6	TGTGCCAGCAGCCCCCTAGCGGGAGTAAGCTCTGGGGCCAACGTCCTGACTTTC	CASSPLAGVSSGANVLTF
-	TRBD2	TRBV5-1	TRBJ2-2	TGCGCCAGCAGCTTGGGACTAGCGGGCCTGTATACCGGGGAGCTGTTTTTT	CASSLGLAGLYTGELFF
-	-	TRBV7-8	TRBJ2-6	TGTGCCAGCAGCTTAATCGGGGTGGAGGCCAACGTCCTGACTTTC	CASSLIGVEANVLTF
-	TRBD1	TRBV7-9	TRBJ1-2	TGTGCCAGCAGCCTTAATCCTGGACAGGGGGGCTATGGCTACACCTTC	CASSLNPGQGGYGYTF
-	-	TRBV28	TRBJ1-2	TGTGCCAGCAGTTTATTCGGGGGTTCTGGCTACACCTTC	CASSLFGGSGYTF
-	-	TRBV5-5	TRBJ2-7	TGTGCCAGCAGCTTGGCCCCTCGAGCGGAGAACTACGAGCAGTACTTC	CASSLAPRAENYEQYF
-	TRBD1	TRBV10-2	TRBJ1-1	TGCGCCAGCATCCCAACCGAGGACAGGGGTGAGAACACTGAAGCTTTCTTT	CASIPTEDRGENTEAFF
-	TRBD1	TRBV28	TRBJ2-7	TGTGCCAGCAGGCAATCCGGGACAGGGGAGTTAAACGAGCAGTACTTC	CASRQSGTGELNEQYF
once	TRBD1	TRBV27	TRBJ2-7	TGTGCCAGCAGTTTAAACAGGGGTGGCGAGCAGTACTTC	CASSLNRGGEQYF
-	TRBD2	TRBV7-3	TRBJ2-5	TGTGCCAGCAGCTTAGTATCGTCTAGCGGGAGGAGACAAGAGACCCAGTACTTC	CASSLVSSSGRRQETQYF
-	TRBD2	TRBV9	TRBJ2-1	TGTGCCAGCAGCGGGGGGACTAGCGCGAGCTCCTACAATGAGCAGTTCTTC	CASSGGTSASSYNEQFF
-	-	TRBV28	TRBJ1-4	TGTGCCAGCAGTCTCTTCTGGGCCTCAACTAATGAAAAACTGTTTTTT	CASSLFWASTNEKLFF
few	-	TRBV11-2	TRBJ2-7	TGTGCCAGCAGCCCAGCAATGAGACAGAAACCGGACGAGCAGTACTTC	CASSPAMRQKPDEQYF
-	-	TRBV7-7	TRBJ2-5	TGTGCTAGCAGCTTATCTCTCGGACAGATCCAAGAGACCCAGTACTTC	CASSLSLGQIQETQYF